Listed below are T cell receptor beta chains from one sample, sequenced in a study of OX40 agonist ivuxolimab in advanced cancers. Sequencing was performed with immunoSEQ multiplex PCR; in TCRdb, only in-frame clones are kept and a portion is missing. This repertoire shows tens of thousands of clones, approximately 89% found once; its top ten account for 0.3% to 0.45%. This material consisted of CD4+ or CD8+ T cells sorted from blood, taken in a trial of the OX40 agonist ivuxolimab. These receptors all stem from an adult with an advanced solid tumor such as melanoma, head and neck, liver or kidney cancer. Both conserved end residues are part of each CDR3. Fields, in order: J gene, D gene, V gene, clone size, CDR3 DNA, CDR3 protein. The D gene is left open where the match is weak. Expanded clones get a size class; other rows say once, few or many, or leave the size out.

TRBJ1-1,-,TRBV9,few,TGTGCCAGCGTCTCGGCGAGTCCAAGCACTGAAGCTTTCTTT,CASVSASPSTEAFF
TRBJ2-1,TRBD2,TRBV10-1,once,TGCGCCAGCAGCCCCTTGACTAGCGGAAAAGTCAACAATGAGCAGTTCTTC,CASSPLTSGKVNNEQFF
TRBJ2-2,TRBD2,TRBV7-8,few,TGTGCCACCCAACCTCTAGCGGTGAACACCGGGGAGCTGTTTTTT,CATQPLAVNTGELFF
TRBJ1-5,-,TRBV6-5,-,TGTGCCAGCAGAACGACGGGGCTTAGCAATCAGCCCCAGCATTTT,CASRTTGLSNQPQHF
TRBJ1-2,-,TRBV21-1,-,TGTGCCAGCAGCAAAGGTCGGAGTCTTTCCTATGGCTACACCTTC,CASSKGRSLSYGYTF
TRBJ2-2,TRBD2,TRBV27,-,TGTGCCAGCAGCGGACTAGCGGCAAACACCGGGGAGCTGTTTTTT,CASSGLAANTGELFF
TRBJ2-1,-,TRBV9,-,TGTGCCAGCAGCCCGCGACAGGACTCGGATGAGCAGTTCTTC,CASSPRQDSDEQFF
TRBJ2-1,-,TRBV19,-,TGTGCCAGTAGTATGACAGGCAGGGAGTATGAGCAGTTCTTC,CASSMTGREYEQFF
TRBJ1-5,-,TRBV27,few,TGTGCCAGCAGTTTATCGAGTAATCAGCCCCAGCATTTT,CASSLSSNQPQHF
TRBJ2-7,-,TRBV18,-,TGTGCCAGCTCACGGACTCTGGGGTCCTACGAGCAGTACTTC,CASSRTLGSYEQYF
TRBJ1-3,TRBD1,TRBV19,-,TGTGCCAGTTTGGACAGGGGGGGAGGAAACACCATATATTTT,CASLDRGGGNTIYF
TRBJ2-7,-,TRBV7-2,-,TGTGCCAGCAGCAGTGGACAGTGGGCCTACGAGCAGTACTTC,CASSSGQWAYEQYF
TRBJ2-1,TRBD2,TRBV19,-,TGTGCCAGTAGTATAGCCGGCTTTAGCGGGCCACCCTCCTACAATGAGCAGTTCTTC,CASSIAGFSGPPSYNEQFF
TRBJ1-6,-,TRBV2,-,TGTGCCAGCAGTGAGTGGGGGGCCTCACCCCTCCACTTT,CASSEWGASPLHF
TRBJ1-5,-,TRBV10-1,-,TGCGCCAGCAGTGATGACCTAAATCAGCCCCAGCATTTT,CASSDDLNQPQHF
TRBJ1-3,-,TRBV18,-,TGTGCCAGCTCAGGCCCGGGACCATCTGGAAACACCATATATTTT,CASSGPGPSGNTIYF
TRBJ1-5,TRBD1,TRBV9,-,TGTGCCAGCAGCGAGGGACAGGGAAATAGCAATCAGCCCCAGCATTTT,CASSEGQGNSNQPQHF
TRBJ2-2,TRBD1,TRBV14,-,TGTGCCAGCAGCGCAACACAGGGGGTCACCGGGGAGCTGTTTTTT,CASSATQGVTGELFF
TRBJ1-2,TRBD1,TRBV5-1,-,TGCGCCAGCAGGGACACAGGGGGCAATCTCTATGGCTACACCTTC,CASRDTGGNLYGYTF
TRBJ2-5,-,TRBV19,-,TGTGCCAGTAGTATTAACTTAGTGCAAGAGACCCAGTACTTC,CASSINLVQETQYF
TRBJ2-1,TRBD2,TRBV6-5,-,TGTGCCAGCAGTTTCTCGACTAGCGGGAGGACTGAGCAGTTCTTC,CASSFSTSGRTEQFF
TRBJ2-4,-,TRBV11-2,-,TGTGCCAGCAGCTTTGGCCGGGCCAAAAACATTCAGTACTTC,CASSFGRAKNIQYF
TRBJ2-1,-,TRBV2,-,TGTGCCAGCAGTGTACGATACAATGAGCAGTTCTTC,CASSVRYNEQFF
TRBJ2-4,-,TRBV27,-,TGTGCCAGCAGTTTCCCCTTGAACCTAGCCAAAAACATTCAGTACTTC,CASSFPLNLAKNIQYF
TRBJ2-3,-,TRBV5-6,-,TGTGCCAGCAGCTTGGTTACGGGAGCCAGCACAGATACGCAGTATTTT,CASSLVTGASTDTQYF
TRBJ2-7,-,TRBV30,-,TGTGCCTGGGGAACACTCCCCATCACAGGAAGGCCTGACGAGCAGTACTTC,CAWGTLPITGRPDEQYF
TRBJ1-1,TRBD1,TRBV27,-,TGTGCCAGCAAGCGACAGGGGGCCACTGAAGCTTTCTTT,CASKRQGATEAFF